This T cell receptor (beta chain) comes out of a study of Graves' ophthalmopathy and Graves' hyperthyroidism. The overall study: A follow-up of 18 months without ophthalmopathy meant that hyperthyroidism was stable.

TCR beta CDR3 amplification used RNA transcripts. First-round RT-PCR employed HTBI primers, with a second-round multiplex PCR after it. TCRdb re-derived calls from the multiplex PCR reads in MiXCR, one entry per CDR3 protein. In the table there are 900,000 to 1,200,000 distinct CDR3 sequences, about 36% of which are singletons. Hyperthyroidism patients were newly diagnosed, under 2 months' duration, aged 18 to 65. The study excluded patients with other autoimmune diseases, uncontrolled infections, pregnancy or lactation. CDR1 WSHSY and CDR2 SAAADI come from the germline V gene. The CDR3 has 13 amino acids. Note on this clonotype: The antigen is undetermined. The junction shows a germline mismatch at one end, possibly a read error.

Points from the study as a whole: The majority of expanded thyroid clonotypes above 0.001 frequency also occurred in blood.

The rearrangement links TRBV10-2 to TRBJ2-7; D is undetermined. The sequenced sample was peripheral blood or thyroid tissue (not recorded which). This TCR was recovered from an adult man with Graves' hyperthyroidism. CDR3 in amino acids: CTSRGNIGSEQYF. CDR3 sequence (DNA): TGCACCAGCAGAGGAAACATCGGCAGCGAGCAGTACTTC.